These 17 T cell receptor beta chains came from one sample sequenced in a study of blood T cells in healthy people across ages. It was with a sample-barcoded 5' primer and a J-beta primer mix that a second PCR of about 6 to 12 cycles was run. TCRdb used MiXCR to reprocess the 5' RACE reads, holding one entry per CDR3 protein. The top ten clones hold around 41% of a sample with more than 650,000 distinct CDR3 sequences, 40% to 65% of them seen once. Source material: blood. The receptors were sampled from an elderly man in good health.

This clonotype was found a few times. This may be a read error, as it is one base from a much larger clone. The CDR3 coding sequence is TGCGCCAGCAGCTTGGATGGGGAAGAGACCCAGTACTTC. Translated: CASSLDGEETQYF. The genes are TRBV5-1 and TRBJ2-5; D is ambiguous. Trimming took off 0 bases at V and 3 bases at J, with 6 bases between the two ends. Germline V gene data show CDR1 as SGHRS and CDR2 as YFSETQ. CDR3 length equals 13 residues. Based on the CDR3 plus reference TRBV5-1 and TRBJ2-5, the full variable domain is KAGVTQTPRYLIKTRGQQVTLSCSPISGHRSVSWYQQTPGQGLQFLFEYFSETQRNKGNFPGRFSGRQFSNSRSEMNVSTLELGDSALYLCASSLDGEETQYFGPGTRLLVL.

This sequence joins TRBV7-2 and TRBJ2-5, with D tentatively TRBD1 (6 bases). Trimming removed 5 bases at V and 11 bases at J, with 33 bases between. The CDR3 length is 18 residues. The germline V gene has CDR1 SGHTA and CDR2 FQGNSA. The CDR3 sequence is CASSQQGNIHLAKNTQYF. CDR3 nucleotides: TGTGCCAGCAGCCAACAGGGTAATATTCACCTAGCCAAAAACACTCAGTACTTC.

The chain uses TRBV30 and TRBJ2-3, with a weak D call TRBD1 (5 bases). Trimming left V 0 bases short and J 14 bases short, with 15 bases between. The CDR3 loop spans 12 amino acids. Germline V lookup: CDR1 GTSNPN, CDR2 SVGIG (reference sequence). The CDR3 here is CAWSVRDRYAYF. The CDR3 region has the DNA TGTGCCTGGAGTGTACGTGACAGATACGCGTATTTT.

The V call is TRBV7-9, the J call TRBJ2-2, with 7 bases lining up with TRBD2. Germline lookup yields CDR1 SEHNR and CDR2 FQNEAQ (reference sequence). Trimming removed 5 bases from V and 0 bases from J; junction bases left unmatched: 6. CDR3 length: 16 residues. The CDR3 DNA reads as TGTGCCAGCAGCCCAGGGAGGGGACCGAACACCGGGGAGCTGTTTTTT. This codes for CASSPGRGPNTGELFF. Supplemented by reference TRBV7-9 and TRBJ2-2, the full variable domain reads DTGVSQNPRHKITKRGQNVTFRCDPISEHNRLYWYRQTLGQGPEFLTYFQNEAQLEKSRLLSDRFSAERPKGSFSTLEIQRTEQGDSAMYLCASSPGRGPNTGELFFGEGSRLTVL.

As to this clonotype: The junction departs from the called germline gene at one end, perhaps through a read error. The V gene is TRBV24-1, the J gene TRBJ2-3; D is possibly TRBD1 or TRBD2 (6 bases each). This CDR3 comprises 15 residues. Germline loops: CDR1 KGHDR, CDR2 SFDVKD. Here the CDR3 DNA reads TGTGCCACCAGTGAGGGGGGCGGCAGGACAGATACACAGTATTTT. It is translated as CATSEGGGRTDTQYF.

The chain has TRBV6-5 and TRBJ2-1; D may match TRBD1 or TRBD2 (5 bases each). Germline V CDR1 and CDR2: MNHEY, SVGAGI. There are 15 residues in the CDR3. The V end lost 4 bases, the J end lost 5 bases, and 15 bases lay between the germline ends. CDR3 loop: CASSSGTLGNNEQFF. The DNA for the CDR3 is TGTGCCAGCAGTTCCGGGACCCTCGGCAACAATGAGCAGTTCTTC.

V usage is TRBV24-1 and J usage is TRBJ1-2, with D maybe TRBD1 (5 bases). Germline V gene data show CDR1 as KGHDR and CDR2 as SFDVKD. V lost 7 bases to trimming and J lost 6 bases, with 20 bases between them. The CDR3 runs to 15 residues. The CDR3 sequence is CATRPGGDLGDGYTF. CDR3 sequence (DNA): TGTGCCACCAGGCCGGGAGGGGACCTAGGAGATGGCTACACCTTC.

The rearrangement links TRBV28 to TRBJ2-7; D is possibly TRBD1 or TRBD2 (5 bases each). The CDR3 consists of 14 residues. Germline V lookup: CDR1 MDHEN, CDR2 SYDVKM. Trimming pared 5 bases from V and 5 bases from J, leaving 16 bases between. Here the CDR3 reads CASSLQLRGDEQYF. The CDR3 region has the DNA TGTGCCAGCAGTCTGCAGTTAAGAGGGGACGAGCAGTACTTC. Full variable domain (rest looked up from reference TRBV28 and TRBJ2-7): DVKVTQSSRYLVKRTGEKVFLECVQDMDHENMFWYRQDPGLGLRLIYFSYDVKMKEKGDIPEGYSVSREKKERFSLILESASTNQTSMYLCASSLQLRGDEQYFGPGTRLTVT.

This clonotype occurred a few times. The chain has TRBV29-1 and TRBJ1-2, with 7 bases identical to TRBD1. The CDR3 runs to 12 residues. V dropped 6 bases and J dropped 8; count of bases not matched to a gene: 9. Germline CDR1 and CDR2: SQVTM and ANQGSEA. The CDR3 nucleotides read TGCAGCGTCGGACAGGTCGGAGGGGGCTACACCTTC. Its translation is CSVGQVGGGYTF.

CDR3 DNA: TGTGCCAGCAGCTCCGCGACAGGATTGGGGGGGGAAGCTTTCTTT. Translated: CASSSATGLGGEAFF. The rearrangement links TRBV7-9 to TRBJ1-1; a possible D gene is TRBD1 (6 bases). This CDR3 region has 15 residues. The germline V and J ends were trimmed by 4 bases and 8 bases, with 20 bases remaining between them. Germline V gives CDR1 SEHNR, CDR2 FQNEAQ (reference sequence). Filled out from reference TRBV7-9 and TRBJ1-1, the complete variable domain reads DTGVSQNPRHKITKRGQNVTFRCDPISEHNRLYWYRQTLGQGPEFLTYFQNEAQLEKSRLLSDRFSAERPKGSFSTLEIQRTEQGDSAMYLCASSSATGLGGEAFFGQGTRLTVV.

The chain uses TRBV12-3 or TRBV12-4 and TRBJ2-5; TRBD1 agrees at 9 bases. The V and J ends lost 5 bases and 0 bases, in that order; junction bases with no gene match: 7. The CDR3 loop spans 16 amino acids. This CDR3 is CASSPDGTGNQETQYF. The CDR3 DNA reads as TGTGCCAGCAGTCCCGATGGGACAGGGAACCAAGAGACCCAGTACTTC.

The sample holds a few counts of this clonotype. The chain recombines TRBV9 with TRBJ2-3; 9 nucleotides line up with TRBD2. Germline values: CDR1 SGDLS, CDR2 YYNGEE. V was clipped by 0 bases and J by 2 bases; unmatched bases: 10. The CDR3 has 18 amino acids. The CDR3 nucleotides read TGTGCCAGCAGCGTAGAAGGCCTAGCGGGGCACTACACAGATACGCAGTATTTT. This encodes CASSVEGLAGHYTDTQYF.

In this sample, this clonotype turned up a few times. CDR3 amino acids: CASSLGRENTEAFF. In DNA form, the CDR3 reads TGTGCCAGCAGCTTAGGCAGAGAGAACACTGAAGCTTTCTTT. The V and J genes are TRBV7-2 and TRBJ1-1, with D hard to call. The CDR3 covers 14 residues. Trimming took 1 base from V and 1 from J, leaving 7 bases between them. Germline loops: CDR1 SGHTA, CDR2 FQGNSA. The complete variable domain, with remaining parts taken from reference TRBV7-2 and TRBJ1-1, reads GAGVSQSPSNKVTEKGKDVELRCDPISGHTALYWYRQSLGQGLEFLIYFQGNSAPDKSGLPSDRFSAERTGGSVSTLTIQRTQQEDSAVYLCASSLGRENTEAFFGQGTRLTVV.

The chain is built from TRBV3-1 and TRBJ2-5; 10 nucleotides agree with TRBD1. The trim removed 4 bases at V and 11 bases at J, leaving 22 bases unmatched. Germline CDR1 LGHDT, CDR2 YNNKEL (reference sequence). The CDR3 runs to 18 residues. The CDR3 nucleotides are TGTGCCAGCAGCCCCGATCTGGGGGGACAGGGGATTGGTTTACGGCAGTACTTC. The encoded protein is CASSPDLGGQGIGLRQYF.

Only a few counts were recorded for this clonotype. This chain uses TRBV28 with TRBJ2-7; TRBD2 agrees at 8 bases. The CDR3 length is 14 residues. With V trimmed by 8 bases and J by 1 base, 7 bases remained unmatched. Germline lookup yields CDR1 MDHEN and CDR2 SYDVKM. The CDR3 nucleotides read TGTGCCAGCTGCAGCGGGGGAGAGTCCTACGAGCAGTACTTC. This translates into CASCSGGESYEQYF.

The CDR3 DNA sequence: TGTGCCACCAGTGACCCCGGGACAGAGACTAACTATGGCTACACCTTC. Translation gives CATSDPGTETNYGYTF. This sequence joins TRBV24-1 and TRBJ1-2; 7 bases align to TRBD1. J gave up 0 bases and V 4 bases, and 7 bases lay outside the gene matches. The CDR3 spans 16 residues. Germline CDR1 is KGHDR and CDR2 is SFDVKD.

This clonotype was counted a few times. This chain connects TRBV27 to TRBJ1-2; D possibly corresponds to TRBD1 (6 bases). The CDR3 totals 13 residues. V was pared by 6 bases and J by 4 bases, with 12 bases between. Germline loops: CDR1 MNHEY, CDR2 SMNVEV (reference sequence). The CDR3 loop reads CASRQQGTYGYTF. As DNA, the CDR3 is TGTGCCAGCAGGCAACAGGGCACCTATGGCTACACCTTC.